The source of this T cell receptor (beta chain) is a study of response to subunit inactivated influenza vaccine. Study-wide findings and caveats: The authors suggested that every seasonal influenza vaccination recruits few new T cells.

Remarks on this clonotype: What it binds is not known.

The CDR3 contains 15 residues. CDR1 is SGHTA, CDR2 FQGNSA, per germline. V shed 5 bases and J 4 bases; nucleotides not matched to a gene: 8. TCRdb reanalysed the RT-PCR reads using MiXCR and keeps one entry per CDR3 protein. The sample contains 450,000 to 550,000 distinct CDR3 sequences, around 25% of which appear only once. This clonotype was sampled from a man aged 45-65 years who received an inactivated influenza vaccine. The sample in question was CD4+ T cells sorted from PBMCs, obtained roughly 5 days after vaccination. V usage is TRBV7-2 and J usage is TRBJ2-3; the match to TRBD2 covers 8 bases. CDR3: CASSRLAGGPDTQYF. The CDR3 DNA reads as TGTGCCAGCAGCCGCCTGGCGGGGGGCCCAGATACGCAGTATTTT.